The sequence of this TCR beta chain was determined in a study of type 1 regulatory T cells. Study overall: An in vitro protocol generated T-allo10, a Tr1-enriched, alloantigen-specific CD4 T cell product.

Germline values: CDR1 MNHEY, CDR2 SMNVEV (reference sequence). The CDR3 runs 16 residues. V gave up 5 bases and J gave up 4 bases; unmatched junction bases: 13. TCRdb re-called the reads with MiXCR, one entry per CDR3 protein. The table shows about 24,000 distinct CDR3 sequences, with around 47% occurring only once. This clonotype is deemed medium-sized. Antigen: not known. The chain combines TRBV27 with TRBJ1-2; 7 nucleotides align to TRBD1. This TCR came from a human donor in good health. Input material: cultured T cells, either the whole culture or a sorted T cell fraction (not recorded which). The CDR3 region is CASSTIRTGGGYGYTF. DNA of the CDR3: TGTGCCAGCAGTACCATTCGGACAGGCGGGGGCTATGGCTACACCTTC.